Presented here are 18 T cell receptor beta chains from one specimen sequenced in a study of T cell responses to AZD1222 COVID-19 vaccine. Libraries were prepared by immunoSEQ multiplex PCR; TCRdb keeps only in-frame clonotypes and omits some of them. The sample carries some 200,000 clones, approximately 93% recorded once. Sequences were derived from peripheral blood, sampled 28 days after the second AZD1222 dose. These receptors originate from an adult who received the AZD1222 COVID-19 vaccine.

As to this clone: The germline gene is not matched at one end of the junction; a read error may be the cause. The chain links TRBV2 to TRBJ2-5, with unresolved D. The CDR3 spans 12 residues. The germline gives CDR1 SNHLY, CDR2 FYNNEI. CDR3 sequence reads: CASSQAQETQYF. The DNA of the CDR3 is TGTGCCAGCAGTCAAGCTCAAGAGACCCAGTACTTC.

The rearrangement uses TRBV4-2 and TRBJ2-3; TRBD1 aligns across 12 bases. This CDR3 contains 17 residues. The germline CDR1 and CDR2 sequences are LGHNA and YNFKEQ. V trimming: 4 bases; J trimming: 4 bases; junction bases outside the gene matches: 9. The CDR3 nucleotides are TGTGCCAGCAGCCCTCAGTCTGGGACAGGGGGCTCAGATACGCAGTATTTT. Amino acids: CASSPQSGTGGSDTQYF.

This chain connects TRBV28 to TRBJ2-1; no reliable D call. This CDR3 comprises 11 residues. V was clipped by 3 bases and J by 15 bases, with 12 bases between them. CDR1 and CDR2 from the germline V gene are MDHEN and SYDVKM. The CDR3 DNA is TGTGCCAGCAGTTTCCCCTCCAGGCCGTTCTTC. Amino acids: CASSFPSRPFF.

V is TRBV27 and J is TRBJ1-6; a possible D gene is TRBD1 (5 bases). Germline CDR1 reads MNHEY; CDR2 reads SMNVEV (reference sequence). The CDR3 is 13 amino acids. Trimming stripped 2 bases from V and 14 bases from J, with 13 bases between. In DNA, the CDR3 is TGTGCCAGCAGTTTAACGGCAGGGCAGACCCTCCACTTT. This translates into CASSLTAGQTLHF.

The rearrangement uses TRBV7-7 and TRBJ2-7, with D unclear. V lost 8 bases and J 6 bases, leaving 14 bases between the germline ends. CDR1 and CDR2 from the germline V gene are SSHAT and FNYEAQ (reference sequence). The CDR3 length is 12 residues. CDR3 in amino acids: CASGPHRAEQYF. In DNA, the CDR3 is TGTGCCAGCGGCCCCCATCGCGCCGAGCAGTACTTC.

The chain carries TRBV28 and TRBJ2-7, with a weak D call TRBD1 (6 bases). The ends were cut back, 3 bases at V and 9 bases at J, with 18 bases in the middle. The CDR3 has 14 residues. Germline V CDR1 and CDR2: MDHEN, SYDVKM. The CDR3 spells CASSFRGYPQAQYF. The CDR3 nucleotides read TGTGCCAGCAGTTTCAGGGGATACCCCCAGGCGCAGTACTTC.

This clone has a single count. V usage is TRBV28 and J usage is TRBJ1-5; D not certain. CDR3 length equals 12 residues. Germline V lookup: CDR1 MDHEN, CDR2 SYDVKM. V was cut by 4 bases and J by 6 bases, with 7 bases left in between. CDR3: CASSSITQPQHF. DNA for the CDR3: TGTGCCAGCAGTTCAATTACTCAGCCCCAGCATTTT.

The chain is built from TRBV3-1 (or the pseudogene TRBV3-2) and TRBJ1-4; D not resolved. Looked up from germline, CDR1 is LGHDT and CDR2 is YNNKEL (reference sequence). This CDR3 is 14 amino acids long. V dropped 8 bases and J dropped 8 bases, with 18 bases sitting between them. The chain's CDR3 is CASLDPLPPEKLFF. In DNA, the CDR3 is TGTGCCAGCCTCGACCCACTACCCCCGGAAAAACTGTTTTTT.

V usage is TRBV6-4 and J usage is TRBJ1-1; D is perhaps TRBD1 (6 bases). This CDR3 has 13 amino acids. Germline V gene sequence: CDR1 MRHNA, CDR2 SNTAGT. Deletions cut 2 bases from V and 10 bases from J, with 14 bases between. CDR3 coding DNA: TGTGCCAGCAGTGACGGGAGGGGGAGGAGAGCTTTCTTT. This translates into CASSDGRGRRAFF.

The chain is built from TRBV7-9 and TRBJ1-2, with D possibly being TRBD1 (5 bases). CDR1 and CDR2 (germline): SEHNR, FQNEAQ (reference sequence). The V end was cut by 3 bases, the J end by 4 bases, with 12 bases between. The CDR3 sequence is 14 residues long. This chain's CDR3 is CASSFMGRSYGYTF. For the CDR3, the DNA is TGTGCCAGCAGCTTTATGGGACGGAGCTATGGCTACACCTTC.

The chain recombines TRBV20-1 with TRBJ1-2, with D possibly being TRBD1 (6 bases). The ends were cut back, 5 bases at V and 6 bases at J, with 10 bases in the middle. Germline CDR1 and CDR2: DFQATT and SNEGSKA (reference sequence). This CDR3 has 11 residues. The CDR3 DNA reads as TGCAGTGCTGGCGGACAGAATGGCTACACCTTC. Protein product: CSAGGQNGYTF.

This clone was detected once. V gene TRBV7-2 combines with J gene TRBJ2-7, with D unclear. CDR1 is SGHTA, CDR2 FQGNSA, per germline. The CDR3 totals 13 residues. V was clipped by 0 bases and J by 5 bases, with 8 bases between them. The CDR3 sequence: CASSLAQANEQYF. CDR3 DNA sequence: TGTGCCAGCAGCTTAGCGCAGGCTAACGAGCAGTACTTC.

The CDR3 sequence: CASSVRLRPGGTHTEAFF. Here the CDR3 DNA reads TGTGCCAGCAGTGTCCGACTTCGGCCAGGGGGCACGCACACTGAAGCTTTCTTT. The chain links TRBV25-1 to TRBJ1-1, with TRBD1 identical over 8 bases. The CDR3 extends over 18 amino acids. Germline CDR1 reads MGHDK; CDR2 reads SYGVNS. Trimming took 4 bases from V and 3 from J; bases not matched to a gene: 16.

The CDR3 loop reads CASRGGQGSDYGYTF. In DNA, the CDR3 is TGCGCCAGCAGGGGCGGGCAGGGGAGCGACTATGGCTACACCTTC. V usage is TRBV5-1 and J usage is TRBJ1-2; a possible D gene is TRBD1 (6 bases). The V and J ends lost 5 bases and 3 bases respectively, with 17 bases between them. The V gene's germline CDR1 is SGHRS and CDR2 YFSETQ. The CDR3 is 15 residues long.

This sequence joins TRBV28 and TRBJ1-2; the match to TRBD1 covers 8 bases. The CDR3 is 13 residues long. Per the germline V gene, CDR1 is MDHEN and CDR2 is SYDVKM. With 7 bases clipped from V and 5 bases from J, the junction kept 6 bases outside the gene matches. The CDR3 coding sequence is TGTGCCAGCATGCAGGGGGCGAATTATGGCTACACCTTC. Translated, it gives CASMQGANYGYTF.

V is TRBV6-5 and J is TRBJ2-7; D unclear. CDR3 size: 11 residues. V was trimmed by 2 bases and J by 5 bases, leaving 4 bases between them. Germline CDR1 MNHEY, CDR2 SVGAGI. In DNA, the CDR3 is TGTGCCAGCAGTTACAGGGACGAGCAGTACTTC. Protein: CASSYRDEQYF.

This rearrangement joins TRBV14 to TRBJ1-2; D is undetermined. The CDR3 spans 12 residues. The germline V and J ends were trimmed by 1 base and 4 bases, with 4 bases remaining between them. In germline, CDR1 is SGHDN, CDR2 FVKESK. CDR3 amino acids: CASSQGAYGYTF. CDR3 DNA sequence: TGTGCCAGCAGCCAAGGGGCCTATGGCTACACCTTC.

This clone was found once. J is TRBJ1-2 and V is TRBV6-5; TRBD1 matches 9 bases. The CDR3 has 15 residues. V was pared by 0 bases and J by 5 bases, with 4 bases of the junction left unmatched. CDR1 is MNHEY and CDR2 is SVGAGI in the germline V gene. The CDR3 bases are TGTGCCAGCAGTTACTCGATGGGGACAGGGTATGGCTACACCTTC. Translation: CASSYSMGTGYGYTF.